One and the same sample provided the 24 T cell receptor beta chains below, sequenced in a study of blood T cell repertoires in COVID-19. Assay: immunoSEQ multiplex PCR; the TCRdb copy retains only in-frame clones and omits some. The sample yields around 130,000 clones, over 65% seen once. The material sequenced was peripheral blood. These receptors originate from a woman in her 70s with acute or convalescent COVID-19.

The chain uses TRBV6-2 or TRBV6-3 and TRBJ1-2, with TRBD1 matching over 7 bases. Germline lookup yields CDR1 MNHEY and CDR2 SVGEGT. The CDR3 runs 15 residues. V dropped 4 bases and J dropped 4; count of bases not matched to a gene: 9. The CDR3 DNA follows: TGTGCCAGCAGTTCCCGGGACAGAAATTCCTATGGCTACACCTTC. This codes for CASSSRDRNSYGYTF.

Concerning this clone: The conserved final phenylalanine or tryptophan is absent from the CDR3, which likely points to a read error. The limits of the CDR3 on the DNA are not certain, so only TCRdb's listed CDR3 is given. V is TRBV3-1 (or the pseudogene TRBV3-2) and J is TRBJ2-7; whether TRBD1, the table's D call, matches the DNA was not checked. Germline V gene sequence: CDR1 LGHDT, CDR2 YNNKEL (reference sequence). With termini counted, the CDR3 has 11 amino acids. CDR3 region: CASSQERQDRG.

This clone appeared once. This rearrangement joins TRBV7-2 to TRBJ2-2, with 9 bases fitting TRBD2. V shed 1 base, J shed 2 bases, and the junction held 11 bases outside the gene matches. The germline gives CDR1 SGHTA, CDR2 FQGNSA. The CDR3 extends over 19 amino acids. DNA of the CDR3: TGTGCCAGCAGCTTAGGCCCCGGGGAGCGGGGGGAAAACACCGGGGAGCTGTTTTTT. Its protein is CASSLGPGERGENTGELFF.

CDR3 amino acids: CSVGLGGGLAGNTIYF. The DNA of the CDR3 is TGCAGCGTTGGATTGGGGGGAGGGCTTGCTGGAAACACCATATATTTT. The chain couples TRBV29-1 to TRBJ1-3; D might be TRBD1 (5 bases). The CDR3 is 16 residues long. V dropped 4 bases and J dropped 2 bases, with 18 bases sitting between them. Germline values: CDR1 SQVTM, CDR2 ANQGSEA. The full variable domain, rest sourced from reference TRBV29-1 and TRBJ1-3, is SAVISQKPSRDICQRGTSLTIQCQVDSQVTMMFWYRQQPGQSLTLIATANQGSEATYESGFVIDKFPISRPNLTFSTLTVSNMSPEDSSIYLCSVGLGGGLAGNTIYFGEGSWLTVV.

This clone has just a few counts. V gene TRBV5-4 combines with J gene TRBJ1-4, with D unresolved. This CDR3 has 13 amino acids. Germline assignment: CDR1 SGHNT and CDR2 YYREEE (reference sequence). Trimming stripped 3 bases from V and 6 bases from J, with 9 bases between. The CDR3 protein is CASSYRADEKLFF. CDR3 nucleotide sequence: TGTGCCAGCAGCTACCGCGCCGATGAAAAACTGTTTTTT. Complete variable domain (other parts from reference TRBV5-4 and TRBJ1-4): ETGVTQSPTHLIKTRGQQVTLRCSSQSGHNTVSWYQQALGQGPQFIFQYYREEENGRGNFPPRFSGLQFPNYSSELNVNALELDDSALYLCASSYRADEKLFFGSGTQLSVL.

The genes are TRBV27 and TRBJ1-6; D may be TRBD1 (5 bases). The CDR3 runs 18 residues. Between the trimmed V and J ends, which lost 7 bases and 6 bases, there was a span of 25 bases. Germline assignment: CDR1 MNHEY and CDR2 SMNVEV (reference sequence). The CDR3 DNA sequence: TGTGCCAGCAACAAATGGACCGGGATCACGGGGGGTAATTCACCCCTCCACTTT. It codes for CASNKWTGITGGNSPLHF.

This chain connects TRBV12-3 or TRBV12-4 to TRBJ1-1; no firm D call. The CDR3 consists of 13 residues. Trimming cost V 7 bases and J 12 bases, with 21 bases left between them. DNA for the CDR3: TGTGCCAGCAATAGGCTGAGCGCCGCCGCCACTTTCTTT. It specifies CASNRLSAAATFF.

This sequence joins TRBV27 and TRBJ1-6; D is uncertain. Trimming shortened V by 6 bases and J by 0 bases, and 9 bases separated the two germline ends. This CDR3 has 15 residues. CDR1 and CDR2 from the germline V gene are MNHEY and SMNVEV (reference sequence). The CDR3 bases are TGTGCCAGCAGCTTAGTGAGCTCCTATAATTCACCCCTCCACTTT. Translated: CASSLVSSYNSPLHF.

V is TRBV29-1 and J is TRBJ2-1; unclear D gene. CDR1 is SQVTM and CDR2 is ANQGSEA in the germline V gene. Trimming cost V 3 bases and J 1 base, with 10 bases left between them. This CDR3 comprises 14 residues. The CDR3 nucleotides read TGCAGCGTTGAGAGAAGAGTGTCCTACAATGAGCAGTTCTTC. It yields the protein CSVERRVSYNEQFF.

The CDR3 bases are TGCAGTGGGGCGTCGGCCTATGGCTACACCTTC. This codes for CSGASAYGYTF. This chain connects TRBV20-1 to TRBJ1-2; no firm D call. Trimming took 7 bases from V and 4 from J, leaving 10 bases between them. The germline gives CDR1 DFQATT, CDR2 SNEGSKA (reference sequence). The CDR3 contains 11 residues.

In this sample, this clone turned up a few times. The gene calls are TRBV7-9 and TRBJ1-1; no clear D gene. This CDR3 comprises 12 residues. V lost 5 bases and J 4 bases, leaving 8 bases between the germline ends. Germline lookup yields CDR1 SEHNR and CDR2 FQNEAQ (reference sequence). Written as DNA, the CDR3 is TGTGCCAGCAGCCTTGGCAGCACTGAAGCTTTCTTT. It codes for CASSLGSTEAFF.

This chain links TRBV19 with TRBJ1-2, with 10 bases fitting TRBD1. The CDR3 runs 13 residues. Losses at the gene ends were 9 bases for V and 8 bases for J; bases not matched to a gene: 9. Germline values: CDR1 LNHDA, CDR2 SQIVND (reference sequence). The CDR3 DNA sequence: TGTGCCAGCAGTGACAGGGGGCCTCAAGGCTACACCTTC. It specifies CASSDRGPQGYTF.

V usage is TRBV18 and J usage is TRBJ1-2, with 11 bases fitting TRBD1. The CDR3 is 16 residues long. Per the germline V gene, CDR1 is KGHSH and CDR2 is LQKENI. V was pared by 2 bases and J by 8 bases, with 10 bases of the junction left unmatched. The CDR3 protein is CASSPEMGQGDGGYTF. CDR3 DNA sequence: TGTGCCAGCTCACCAGAAATGGGACAGGGGGATGGAGGCTACACCTTC.

The rearrangement links TRBV7-9 to TRBJ1-1, with D possibly TRBD1 on 6 matching bases. V lost 1 base to trimming and J lost 8 bases, with 23 bases between them. This CDR3 is built from 17 residues. CDR1 is SEHNR and CDR2 is FQNEAQ in the germline V gene (reference sequence). The CDR3 sequence is CASSLVGGGRTRGEAFF. The CDR3 bases are TGTGCCAGCAGCTTAGTGGGCGGGGGGCGGACACGTGGGGAAGCTTTCTTT.

This sequence joins TRBV4-2 and TRBJ2-2; TRBD2 agrees at 7 bases. V gave up 0 bases and J gave up 2 bases; unmatched junction bases: 3. Germline loops: CDR1 LGHNA, CDR2 YNFKEQ. This CDR3 contains 16 residues. The CDR3 DNA is TGTGCCAGCAGCCAAGAGGGGGGGTTAAACACCGGGGAGCTGTTTTTT. This sequence encodes CASSQEGGLNTGELFF.

This chain joins TRBV10-1 and TRBJ1-6; D is perhaps TRBD1 (5 bases). Germline V gene sequence: CDR1 WNHNN, CDR2 SYGVQD (reference sequence). The CDR3 extends over 14 amino acids. Trimming took 6 bases from V and 6 from J, leaving 12 bases between them. The CDR3 protein is CASRGPGLNSPLHF. The CDR3 DNA is TGCGCCAGCAGGGGGCCCGGCCTTAATTCACCCCTCCACTTT.

This clone came up a few times. The CDR3 is CASSPADRGYGYTF. CDR3 nucleotides: TGTGCCAGCAGCCCCGCGGACAGGGGCTATGGCTACACCTTC. The chain combines TRBV7-9 with TRBJ1-2, with 9 positions matching TRBD1. Germline CDR1 and CDR2: SEHNR and FQNEAQ (reference sequence). The CDR3 covers 14 residues. V trimming: 5 bases; J trimming: 4 bases; junction bases outside the gene matches: 5.

This chain links TRBV4-2 with TRBJ2-3; 13 bases agree with TRBD2. Losses at the gene ends were 6 bases for V and 5 bases for J; bases not matched to a gene: 14. CDR3 length: 18 amino acids. The germline gives CDR1 LGHNA, CDR2 YNFKEQ. The CDR3 DNA is TGTGCCAGCAGTCGGAGAGGACTTACTAGCGGGGGGGAAGATACGCAGTATTTT. It yields the protein CASSRRGLTSGGEDTQYF.

The chain uses TRBV19 and TRBJ2-3, with 10 bases identical to TRBD2. CDR3 size: 15 residues. V lost 5 bases, J lost 8 bases, and 10 bases stayed unmatched. The V gene's germline CDR1 is LNHDA and CDR2 SQIVND (reference sequence). CDR3 amino acids: CASSELAGWRGTQYF. For the CDR3, the DNA is TGTGCCAGTAGTGAACTAGCGGGGTGGCGGGGTACGCAGTATTTT.

This clone was seen just once. The chain is built from TRBV6-5 and TRBJ1-1; D is ambiguous. V dropped 4 bases and J dropped 3 bases, with 9 bases sitting between them. Germline CDR1 MNHEY, CDR2 SVGAGI. The CDR3 runs to 13 residues. The CDR3 coding sequence is TGTGCCAGCAGTTCGGAGAAGTACACTGAAGCTTTCTTT. It encodes CASSSEKYTEAFF.

The CDR3 protein is CASNGQGPRDTQYF. The CDR3, as DNA: TGTGCCAGCAACGGACAGGGGCCCAGAGATACGCAGTATTTT. The gene calls are TRBV2 and TRBJ2-3; 9 nucleotides line up with TRBD1. The CDR3 is 14 residues long. V was pared by 7 bases and J by 5 bases, with 7 bases of the junction left unmatched. Germline CDR1 and CDR2: SNHLY and FYNNEI.

CDR3 in amino acids: CASGREYTEAFF. The DNA of the CDR3 is TGTGCCAGCGGGCGGGAGTACACTGAAGCTTTCTTT. The rearrangement uses TRBV18 and TRBJ1-1; no clear D. The CDR3 is 12 residues long. Trimming cost V 8 bases and J 3 bases, with 10 bases left between them. Germline V gives CDR1 KGHSH, CDR2 LQKENI.

The J gene is TRBJ2-5, the V gene TRBV18; tentative D call: TRBD2 (5 bases). Trimming stripped 2 bases from V and 2 bases from J, with 6 bases between. The CDR3 runs 13 residues. Germline CDR1 and CDR2: KGHSH and LQKENI. CDR3 sequence reads: CASSPTRQETQYF. In DNA, the CDR3 is TGTGCCAGCTCACCAACTAGACAAGAGACCCAGTACTTC.

The chain has TRBV4-2 and TRBJ1-3; TRBD1 matches 7 bases. Germline trimming cut 0 bases from V and 0 bases from J; bases unmatched to any gene: 2. The CDR3 length is 16 residues. The germline CDR1 and CDR2 sequences are LGHNA and YNFKEQ. CDR3 in DNA: TGTGCCAGCAGCCAAGAAGGGACAGCCTCTGGAAACACCATATATTTT. Translated: CASSQEGTASGNTIYF.